A single sample gave rise to the 6 T cell receptor beta chains below, sequenced in a study of T cells after yellow fever vaccination (dated by TCRdb to between 2018 and 2021). The treatment or condition label corresponds to: live attenuated yellow fever vaccine strain. Library prep was done by 5' RACE. TCRdb records Illumina NovaSeq 6000 as the sequencer. TCRdb cleaned the public reads at Q25 with fastp, built clones with MiXCR and kept in-frame beta chains. Each entry merges the rows of one CDR3 protein and shows their most common DNA and genes. Present in this sample are approximately 160,000 distinct CDR3 sequences, around 8.5% of which were seen just once. 35% to 40% of the sample belongs to the ten largest clones. This specimen consisted of CD8+ T cells sorted from PBMCs, obtained 45 days after the yellow fever booster vaccination. Source of these receptors: a man between 18 and 29 years old who received the YFV17D yellow fever vaccine.

CDR3 sequence (DNA): TGTGCCAGCAGTTACGGAGCGAACACCGGGGAGCTGTTTTTT. Its protein is CASSYGANTGELFF. The chain joins TRBV12-3 or TRBV12-4 to TRBJ2-2, with no clear D. The CDR3 is 14 amino acids. V was shortened by 4 bases and J by 0 bases, with 6 bases between the two germline ends.

The CDR3 protein is CASSVGGFTEAFF. In nucleotides, the CDR3 is TGTGCCAGCAGCGTAGGGGGTTTCACTGAAGCTTTCTTT. This chain uses TRBV9 with TRBJ1-1; D is unclear. V was pared by 0 bases and J by 4 bases, with 7 bases between. The germline gives CDR1 SGDLS, CDR2 YYNGEE. This CDR3 has 13 residues.

This clonotype turned up a few times. The chain has TRBV24-1 and TRBJ1-1; the D gene is possibly TRBD1 (5 bases). CDR1 and CDR2 (germline): KGHDR, SFDVKD. The V end was cut by 2 bases, the J end by 4 bases, with 16 bases between. The CDR3 contains 16 residues. The CDR3 DNA is TGTGCCACCAGTGATTCAAAAGTAGGGGTAGGCACTGAAGCTTTCTTT. It translates to CATSDSKVGVGTEAFF.

This clonotype was recorded a few times. Written as DNA, the CDR3 is TGCAGTGCTAGAGAGGCACGGACAGCCGACCGCCGGACTCGATACGAGCAGTACTTC. Its translation: CSAREARTADRRTRYEQYF. V gene TRBV20-1 combines with J gene TRBJ2-7, with D perhaps TRBD1 (6 bases). Germline V gene lookup returns CDR1 DFQATT and CDR2 SNEGSKA (reference sequence). The CDR3 spans 19 residues. V was trimmed by 0 bases and J by 4 bases, leaving 28 bases between them.

This clonotype was picked up a small number of times. The chain combines TRBV5-1 with TRBJ1-2, with D possibly being TRBD1 (5 bases). The CDR3 is 15 residues long. The germline gives CDR1 SGHRS, CDR2 YFSETQ. V was cut by 0 bases and J by 2 bases, with 11 bases left in between. The CDR3 bases are TGCGCCAGCAGCTTGGCGGCGGGGGGGAACTATGGCTACACCTTC. Amino acid sequence: CASSLAAGGNYGYTF.

This clonotype showed up many times. CDR3 DNA sequence: TGCGCCAGCAGCCCAGGTCTGAGCTCCTACAATGAGCAGTTCTTC. As protein: CASSPGLSSYNEQFF. The chain is built from TRBV4-3 and TRBJ2-1; D gene ambiguous. With 4 bases removed from V and 0 bases from J, the gap between germline ends came to 10 bases. Germline-derived CDR1 and CDR2 are LGHNA and YSLEER. The CDR3 covers 15 residues.